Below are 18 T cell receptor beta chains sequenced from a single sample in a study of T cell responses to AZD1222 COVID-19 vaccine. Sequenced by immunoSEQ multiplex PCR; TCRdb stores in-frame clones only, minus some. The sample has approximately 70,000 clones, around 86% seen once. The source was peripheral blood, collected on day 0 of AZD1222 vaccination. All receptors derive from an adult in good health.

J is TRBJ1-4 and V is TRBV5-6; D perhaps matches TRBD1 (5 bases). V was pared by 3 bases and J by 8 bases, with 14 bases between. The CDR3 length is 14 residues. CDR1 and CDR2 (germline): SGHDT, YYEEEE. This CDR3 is CASSSISAGEKLFF. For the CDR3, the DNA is TGTGCCAGCAGCTCTATCTCAGCAGGGGAAAAACTGTTTTTT.

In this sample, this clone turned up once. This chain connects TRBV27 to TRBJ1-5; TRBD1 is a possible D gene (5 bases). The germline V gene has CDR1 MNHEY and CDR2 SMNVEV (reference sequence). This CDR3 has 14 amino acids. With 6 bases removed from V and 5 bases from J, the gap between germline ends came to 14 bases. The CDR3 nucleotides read TGTGCCAGCAGCCACGACAGAAACGATCAGCCCCAGCATTTT. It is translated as CASSHDRNDQPQHF.

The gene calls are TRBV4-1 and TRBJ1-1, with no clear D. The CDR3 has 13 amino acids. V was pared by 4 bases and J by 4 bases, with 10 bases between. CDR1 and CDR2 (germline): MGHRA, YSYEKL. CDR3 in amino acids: CASSLVIGTEAFF. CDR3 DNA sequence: TGCGCCAGCAGCCTAGTCATCGGCACTGAAGCTTTCTTT.

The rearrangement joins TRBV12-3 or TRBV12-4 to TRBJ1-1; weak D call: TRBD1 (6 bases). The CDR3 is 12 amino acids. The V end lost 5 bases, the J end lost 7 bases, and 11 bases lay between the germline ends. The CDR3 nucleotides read TGTGCCAGCAGTCCGACAGGAGTTGAAGCTTTCTTT. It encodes CASSPTGVEAFF.

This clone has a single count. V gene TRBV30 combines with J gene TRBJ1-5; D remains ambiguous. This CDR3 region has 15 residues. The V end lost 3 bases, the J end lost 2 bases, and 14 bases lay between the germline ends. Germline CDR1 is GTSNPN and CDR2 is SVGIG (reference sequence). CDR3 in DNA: TGTGCCTGGAGAGCAGCGACGAACGGCAATCAGCCCCAGCATTTT. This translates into CAWRAATNGNQPQHF.

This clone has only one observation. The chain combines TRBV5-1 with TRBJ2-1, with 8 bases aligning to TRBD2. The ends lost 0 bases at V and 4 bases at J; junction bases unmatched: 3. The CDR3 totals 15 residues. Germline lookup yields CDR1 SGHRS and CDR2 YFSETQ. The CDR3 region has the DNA TGCGCCAGCAGCTTGGAAGCGGGGGATTACAATGAGCAGTTCTTC. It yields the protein CASSLEAGDYNEQFF.

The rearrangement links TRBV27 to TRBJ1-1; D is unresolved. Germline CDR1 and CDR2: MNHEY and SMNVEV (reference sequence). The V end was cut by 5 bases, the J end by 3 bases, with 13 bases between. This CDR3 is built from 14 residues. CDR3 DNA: TGTGCCAGCAGTATACTGGGTGGGGACACTGAAGCTTTCTTT. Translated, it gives CASSILGGDTEAFF.

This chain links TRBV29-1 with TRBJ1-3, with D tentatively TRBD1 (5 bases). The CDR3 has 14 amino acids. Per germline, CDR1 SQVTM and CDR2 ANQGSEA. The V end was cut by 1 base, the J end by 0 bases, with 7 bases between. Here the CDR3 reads CSVEGQISGNTIYF. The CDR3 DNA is TGCAGCGTTGAAGGACAGATCTCTGGAAACACCATATATTTT.

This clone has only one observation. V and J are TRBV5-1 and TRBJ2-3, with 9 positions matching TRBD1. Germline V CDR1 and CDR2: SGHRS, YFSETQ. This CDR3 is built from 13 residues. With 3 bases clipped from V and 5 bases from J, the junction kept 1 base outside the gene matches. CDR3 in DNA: TGCGCCAGCAGCTCGGACAGGGGAGATACGCAGTATTTT. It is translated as CASSSDRGDTQYF.

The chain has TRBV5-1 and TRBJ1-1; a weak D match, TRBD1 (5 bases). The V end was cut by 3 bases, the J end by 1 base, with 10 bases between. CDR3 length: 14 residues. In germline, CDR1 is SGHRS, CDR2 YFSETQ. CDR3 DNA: TGCGCCAGCAGCTGGGAAGGACAGAACACTGAAGCTTTCTTT. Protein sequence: CASSWEGQNTEAFF.

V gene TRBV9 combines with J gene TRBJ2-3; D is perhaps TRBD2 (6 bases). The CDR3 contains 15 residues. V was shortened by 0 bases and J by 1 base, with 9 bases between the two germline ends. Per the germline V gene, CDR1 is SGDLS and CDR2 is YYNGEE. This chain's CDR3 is CASSVGLGRTDTQYF. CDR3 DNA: TGTGCCAGCAGCGTAGGACTAGGCCGCACAGATACGCAGTATTTT.

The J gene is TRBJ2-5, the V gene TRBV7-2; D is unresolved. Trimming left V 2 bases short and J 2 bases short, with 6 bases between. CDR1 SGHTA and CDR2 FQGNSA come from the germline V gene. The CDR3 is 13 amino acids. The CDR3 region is CASSLKLQETQYF. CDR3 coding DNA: TGTGCCAGCAGCTTAAAGTTACAAGAGACCCAGTACTTC.

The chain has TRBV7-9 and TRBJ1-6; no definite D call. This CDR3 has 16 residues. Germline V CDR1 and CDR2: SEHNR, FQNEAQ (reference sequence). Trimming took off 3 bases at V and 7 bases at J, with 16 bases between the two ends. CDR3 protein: CASSFDGSSGNSPLHF. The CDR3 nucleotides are TGTGCCAGCAGCTTCGATGGCTCTTCTGGGAATTCACCCCTCCACTTT.

The CDR3 DNA follows: TGTGCCAGCAGCTCCGGGGAGGGGAGACACTATGGCTACACCTTC. Amino acids: CASSSGEGRHYGYTF. This rearrangement joins TRBV5-6 to TRBJ1-2; D may be TRBD1 (5 bases). V dropped 3 bases and J dropped 3 bases, with 15 bases sitting between them. The CDR3 spans 15 residues. CDR1 and CDR2 from the germline V gene are SGHDT and YYEEEE.

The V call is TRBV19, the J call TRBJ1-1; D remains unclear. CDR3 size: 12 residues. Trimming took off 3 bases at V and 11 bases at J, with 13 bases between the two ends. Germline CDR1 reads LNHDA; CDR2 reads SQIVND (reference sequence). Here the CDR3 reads CASSMGRLRAFF. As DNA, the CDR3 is TGTGCCAGTAGTATGGGCCGCCTAAGGGCTTTCTTT.

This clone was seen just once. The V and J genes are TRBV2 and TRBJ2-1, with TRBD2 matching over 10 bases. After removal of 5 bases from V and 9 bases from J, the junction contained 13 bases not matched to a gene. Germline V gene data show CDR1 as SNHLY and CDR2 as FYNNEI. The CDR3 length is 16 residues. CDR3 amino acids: CASSLTSGRTGGEQFF. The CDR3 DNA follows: TGTGCCAGCAGTTTGACTAGCGGGCGGACTGGGGGTGAGCAGTTCTTC. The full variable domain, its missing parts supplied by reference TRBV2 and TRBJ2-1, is EPEVTQTPSHQVTQMGQEVILRCVPISNHLYFYWYRQILGQKVEFLVSFYNNEISEKSEIFDDQFSVERPDGSNFTLKIRSTKLEDSAMYFCASSLTSGRTGGEQFFGPGTRLTVL.

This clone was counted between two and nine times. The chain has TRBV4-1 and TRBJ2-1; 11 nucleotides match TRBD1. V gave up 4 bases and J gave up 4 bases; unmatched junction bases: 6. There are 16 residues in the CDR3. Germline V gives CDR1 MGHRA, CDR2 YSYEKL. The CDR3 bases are TGCGCCAGCAGCCCATCCGGGACAGGGGGGTACAATGAGCAGTTCTTC. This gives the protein CASSPSGTGGYNEQFF.

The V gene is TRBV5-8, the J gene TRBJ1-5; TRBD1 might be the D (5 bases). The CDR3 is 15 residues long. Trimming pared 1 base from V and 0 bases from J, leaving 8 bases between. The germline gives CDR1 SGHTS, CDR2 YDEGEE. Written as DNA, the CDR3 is TGTGCCAGCAGCTTGTTAAGGGGTAGCAATCAGCCCCAGCATTTT. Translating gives CASSLLRGSNQPQHF.